Each of the 30 T cell receptor beta chains below was sequenced from the same sample in a study of T cell changes during pregnancy in multiple sclerosis. Assay: immunoSEQ multiplex PCR; the TCRdb copy retains only in-frame clones and omits some. The sample comprises approximately 50,000 clones, about 90% of which are singletons, and about 7% rests with the top ten. This material consisted of peripheral blood, taken in the third trimester of pregnancy. Receptors were obtained from a female donor in good health, enrolled as a control in a pregnancy study.

V gene TRBV7-9 combines with J gene TRBJ2-7; the D gene is possibly TRBD1 (5 bases). The germline V gene has CDR1 SEHNR and CDR2 FQNEAQ (reference sequence). V dropped 3 bases and J dropped 2 bases, with 8 bases sitting between them. The CDR3 is made up of 13 amino acids. CDR3 amino acids: CASSLTVPYEQYF. The CDR3 region has the DNA TGTGCCAGCAGCTTGACAGTCCCCTACGAGCAGTACTTC. Together with reference TRBV7-9 and TRBJ2-7, the CDR3 gives the full variable domain: DTGVSQNPRHKITKRGQNVTFRCDPISEHNRLYWYRQTLGQGPEFLTYFQNEAQLEKSRLLSDRFSAERPKGSFSTLEIQRTEQGDSAMYLCASSLTVPYEQYFGPGTRLTVT.

The chain joins TRBV5-4 to TRBJ2-5; 7 nucleotides agree with TRBD1. The J call may be in error: the DNA end matches TRBJ2-7 better. The CDR3 runs to 13 residues. Per the germline V gene, CDR1 is SGHNT and CDR2 is YYREEE (reference sequence). CDR3 sequence reads: CASSPGQSYEQYF. The CDR3 DNA reads TGTGCCAGCAGCCCGGGACAGTCCTACGAGCAGTACTTC.

This chain joins TRBV30 and TRBJ2-1, with TRBD2 matching 10 bases. The length of the CDR3 is 13 residues. The J segment lost 6 bases and the V segment lost 7 bases, leaving 6 bases of the junction unmatched. Germline V gene sequence: CDR1 GTSNPN, CDR2 SVGIG (reference sequence). CDR3 loop: CAFSGTSVNEQFF. The CDR3 nucleotides read TGTGCCTTCTCCGGGACTAGCGTCAATGAGCAGTTCTTC.

This rearrangement joins TRBV19 to TRBJ2-7; the D is unclear. The germline V gene encodes CDR1 LNHDA and CDR2 SQIVND (reference sequence). This CDR3 has 13 residues. Trimming removed 3 bases from V and 4 bases from J, with 10 bases in between. The chain's CDR3 is CASSIFAKYEQYF. CDR3 DNA: TGTGCCAGTAGTATTTTCGCGAAGTACGAGCAGTACTTC.

The chain has TRBV5-6 and TRBJ2-3; 16 bases align to TRBD2. The length of the CDR3 is 18 residues. Germline CDR1 is SGHDT and CDR2 is YYEEEE. The trim removed 4 bases at V and 3 bases at J, leaving 8 bases unmatched. CDR3 loop: CASSAGTSGRGTTDTQYF. The CDR3 nucleotides read TGTGCCAGCAGCGCCGGGACTAGCGGGAGGGGGACGACAGATACGCAGTATTTT. The full variable domain, completed using reference TRBV5-6 and TRBJ2-3, is DAGVTQSPTHLIKTRGQQVTLRCSPKSGHDTVSWYQQALGQGPQFIFQYYEEEERQRGNFPDRFSGHQFPNYSSELNVNALLLGDSALYLCASSAGTSGRGTTDTQYFGPGTRLTVL.

The chain combines TRBV25-1 with TRBJ1-3; TRBD1 is a possible D gene (6 bases). The CDR3 extends over 18 amino acids. Germline V gene sequence: CDR1 MGHDK, CDR2 SYGVNS. Trimming removed 0 bases at V and 0 bases at J, with 15 bases between. The CDR3: CASSEYQTGVISGNTIYF. The CDR3 nucleotides are TGTGCCAGCAGTGAATATCAGACAGGCGTTATCTCTGGAAACACCATATATTTT.

The genes are TRBV9 and TRBJ2-2; 9 bases agree with TRBD1. The V segment lost 4 bases and the J segment 6 bases; nucleotides outside the gene matches: 7. The CDR3 runs 15 residues. Germline CDR1 and CDR2: SGDLS and YYNGEE. CDR3 in amino acids: CASSTRQGVPGELFF. The DNA for the CDR3 is TGTGCCAGCAGCACCCGACAGGGGGTCCCCGGGGAGCTGTTTTTT.

J is TRBJ1-1 and V is TRBV7-9, with unresolved D. Germline CDR1 reads SEHNR; CDR2 reads FQNEAQ (reference sequence). The V and J ends lost 5 bases and 5 bases respectively, with 9 bases between them. The CDR3 is made up of 12 amino acids. The CDR3 spells CASSRVVTEAFF. CDR3 coding DNA: TGTGCCAGCAGCCGAGTGGTGACTGAAGCTTTCTTT.

The J gene is TRBJ1-1, the V gene TRBV7-9; D is possibly TRBD1 (5 bases). Trimming took off 2 bases at V and 10 bases at J, with 14 bases between the two ends. The CDR3 length is 13 residues. Per the germline V gene, CDR1 is SEHNR and CDR2 is FQNEAQ (reference sequence). For the CDR3, the DNA is TGTGCCAGCAGCTTATTAGGAGGGGCGGCAGCTTTCTTT. This gives the protein CASSLLGGAAAFF.

The chain carries TRBV7-9 and TRBJ1-4, with 8 bases that match TRBD1. CDR1 is SEHNR and CDR2 is FQNEAQ in the germline V gene (reference sequence). V lost 6 bases, J lost 2 bases, and 5 bases stayed unmatched. The CDR3 totals 15 residues. CDR3 loop: CASSGRQGTNEKLFF. The CDR3 coding sequence is TGTGCCAGCAGTGGACGACAGGGGACTAATGAAAAACTGTTTTTT.

CDR3 DNA sequence: TGTGCCAGCAGCTTAGCCCGAGGGGGTGGAGAAAAACTGTTTTTT. Translating it yields CASSLARGGGEKLFF. The rearrangement links TRBV7-2 to TRBJ1-4, with D perhaps matching TRBD1 (6 bases). Germline assignment: CDR1 SGHTA and CDR2 FQGNSA. The CDR3 runs 15 residues. Trimming stripped 0 bases from V and 8 bases from J, with 13 bases between.

The chain has TRBV19 and TRBJ1-1; D is possibly TRBD1 (5 bases). The V gene's germline CDR1 is LNHDA and CDR2 SQIVND (reference sequence). V lost 0 bases to trimming and J lost 5 bases, with 13 bases between them. This CDR3 region has 15 residues. CDR3 bases: TGTGCCAGTAGTATAGATCTGGCTAGGGGAACTGAAGCTTTCTTT. Amino acids: CASSIDLARGTEAFF. Combining the CDR3 with reference TRBV19 and TRBJ1-1 gives the whole variable domain DGGITQSPKYLFRKEGQNVTLSCEQNLNHDAMYWYRQDPGQGLRLIYYSQIVNDFQKGDIAEGYSVSREKKESFPLTVTSAQKNPTAFYLCASSIDLARGTEAFFGQGTRLTVV.

The chain has TRBV5-6 and TRBJ2-1, with 9 positions matching TRBD2. Germline CDR1 is SGHDT and CDR2 is YYEEEE. V lost 1 base to trimming and J lost 7 bases; unmatched junction nucleotides: 9. CDR3 length: 16 amino acids. The chain's CDR3 is CASSLYSGSSSNEQFF. The CDR3 coding sequence is TGTGCCAGCAGCTTGTATAGCGGGAGTTCGTCGAATGAGCAGTTCTTC.

The chain combines TRBV18 with TRBJ2-2; 11 bases agree with TRBD2. The V gene end was trimmed by 3 bases and the J gene end by 6 bases; junction bases not matched to a gene: 6. The CDR3 totals 16 residues. The germline V gene has CDR1 KGHSH and CDR2 LQKENI. CDR3 loop: CASSPLTSGTSGELFF. The CDR3 coding sequence is TGTGCCAGCTCACCGCTGACTAGCGGGACCTCCGGGGAGCTGTTTTTT.

The chain uses TRBV9 and TRBJ2-1, with TRBD2 matching over 11 bases. V was pared by 1 base and J by 4 bases, with 4 bases of the junction left unmatched. CDR3 length: 16 amino acids. Germline loops: CDR1 SGDLS, CDR2 YYNGEE. The CDR3 spells CASSVRSGGAYNEQFF. In DNA, the CDR3 is TGTGCCAGCAGCGTACGTAGCGGGGGGGCTTACAATGAGCAGTTCTTC.

The chain joins TRBV29-1 to TRBJ2-3; 10 nucleotides line up with TRBD2. Germline trimming cut 4 bases from V and 1 base from J; bases unmatched to any gene: 5. Looked up from germline, CDR1 is SQVTM and CDR2 is ANQGSEA. This CDR3 has 15 residues. For the CDR3, the DNA is TGCAGCGTTGCTGCTAGCGGGGGAGGCACAGATACGCAGTATTTT. Its translation is CSVAASGGGTDTQYF.

This chain connects TRBV5-1 to TRBJ2-7, with 11 bases lining up with TRBD2. The length of the CDR3 is 16 residues. The V gene end was trimmed by 1 base and the J gene end by 5 bases; junction bases not matched to a gene: 8. Germline V gene lookup returns CDR1 SGHRS and CDR2 YFSETQ. The CDR3: CASSLPNSGGANEQYF. CDR3 DNA sequence: TGCGCCAGCAGCTTGCCCAATAGCGGGGGGGCGAACGAGCAGTACTTC.

V and J are TRBV30 and TRBJ1-5; 7 bases align to TRBD1. Germline V gene data show CDR1 as GTSNPN and CDR2 as SVGIG (reference sequence). This CDR3 is built from 15 residues. Germline trimming cut 1 base from V and 2 bases from J; bases unmatched to any gene: 5. CDR3 in DNA: TGTGCCTGGAGTGGGGGGGACAGCGGCAATCAGCCCCAGCATTTT. It specifies CAWSGGDSGNQPQHF.

The rearrangement links TRBV4-2 to TRBJ2-6; a possible D gene is TRBD2 (6 bases). The CDR3 loop spans 16 amino acids. V was cut by 0 bases and J by 4 bases, with 10 bases left in between. Germline V gene data show CDR1 as LGHNA and CDR2 as YNFKEQ. CDR3 DNA: TGTGCCAGCAGCCAAGATTGGGGGGACGGGGCCAACGTCCTGACTTTC. As protein: CASSQDWGDGANVLTF.

The CDR3 DNA is TGTGCCAGTAGTATAAGGGGCGGGACAGCCTCCTACGAGCAGTACTTC. Amino acid sequence: CASSIRGGTASYEQYF. This chain links TRBV19 with TRBJ2-7; D might be TRBD1 (7 bases). The CDR3 totals 16 residues. Trimming removed 2 bases from V and 0 bases from J, with 14 bases in between. Germline V gene data show CDR1 as LNHDA and CDR2 as SQIVND (reference sequence). Using reference TRBV19 and TRBJ2-7 for the parts outside the CDR3, the full variable domain is DGGITQSPKYLFRKEGQNVTLSCEQNLNHDAMYWYRQDPGQGLRLIYYSQIVNDFQKGDIAEGYSVSREKKESFPLTVTSAQKNPTAFYLCASSIRGGTASYEQYFGPGTRLTVT.

This clone has just a few counts. The chain links TRBV4-3 to TRBJ2-7; D is possibly TRBD2 (5 bases). From germline, CDR1 is LGHNA and CDR2 YSLEER. The CDR3 runs 16 residues. The germline V and J ends were trimmed by 0 bases and 0 bases, with 12 bases remaining between them. The DNA for the CDR3 is TGCGCCAGCAGCCAAGATTTAGGTAGCGCCTCCTACGAGCAGTACTTC. Residues: CASSQDLGSASYEQYF.

This clone was observed once. The rearrangement joins TRBV7-9 to TRBJ1-4; 7 bases align to TRBD1. Germline values: CDR1 SEHNR, CDR2 FQNEAQ (reference sequence). There are 17 residues in the CDR3. After removal of 5 bases from V and 0 bases from J, the junction contained 9 bases not matched to a gene. The CDR3 bases are TGTGCCAGCAGCCCCCCGGGACAGATTGCAACTAATGAAAAACTGTTTTTT. It encodes CASSPPGQIATNEKLFF.

The chain joins TRBV4-3 to TRBJ1-2; 10 positions match TRBD1. The CDR3 spans 13 residues. CDR1 LGHNA and CDR2 YSLEER come from the germline V gene. The junction had 2 bases not matched to a gene; V was cut back by 4 bases and J by 6 bases. For the CDR3, the DNA is TGCGCCAGCAGCCGGGACAGGGGAGATGGCTACACCTTC. Its translation is CASSRDRGDGYTF.

In this sample, this clone turned up once. This sequence joins TRBV7-2 and TRBJ1-3, with 7 bases identical to TRBD1. Germline V gene sequence: CDR1 SGHTA, CDR2 FQGNSA. The V and J ends lost 0 bases and 6 bases, in that order; junction bases with no gene match: 5. The CDR3 runs 15 residues. In nucleotides, the CDR3 is TGTGCCAGCAGCTTAGCGGCAGGGGGATTAAACACCATATATTTT. Amino acid sequence: CASSLAAGGLNTIYF.

This clone was recorded only once. This chain links TRBV11-3 with TRBJ2-7; D perhaps matches TRBD2 (6 bases). With 1 base removed from V and 3 bases from J, the gap between germline ends came to 10 bases. This CDR3 comprises 14 residues. Germline V gene data show CDR1 as SGHNT and CDR2 as YENEEA. The CDR3 nucleotides are TGTGCCAGCAGCTTAGCCGGGAGCAGCTACGAGCAGTACTTC. Its translation: CASSLAGSSYEQYF.

The chain carries TRBV6-6 and TRBJ1-5, with 7 positions matching TRBD1. Germline V lookup: CDR1 MNHNY, CDR2 SVGAGI (reference sequence). The CDR3 has 13 residues. With V trimmed by 7 bases and J by 7 bases, 7 bases remained unmatched. The CDR3 region is CASTRQGRQPQHF. The CDR3, as DNA: TGTGCCAGCACTAGACAGGGAAGACAGCCCCAGCATTTT.

This chain joins TRBV18 and TRBJ1-2, with D possibly matching TRBD1 (6 bases). Per germline, CDR1 KGHSH and CDR2 LQKENI. The CDR3 covers 14 residues. V gave up 2 bases and J gave up 1 base, with 8 bases separating them. The CDR3 DNA sequence: TGTGCCAGCTCACCATCCAGGGGTAACTATGGCTACACCTTC. Translation: CASSPSRGNYGYTF. The full variable domain, with the rest looked up from reference TRBV18 and TRBJ1-2, is NAGVMQNPRHLVRRRGQEARLRCSPMKGHSHVYWYRQLPEEGLKFMVYLQKENIIDESGMPKERFSAEFPKEGPSILRIQQVVRGDSAAYFCASSPSRGNYGYTFGSGTRLTVV.

The genes are TRBV9 and TRBJ2-1, with 7 positions matching TRBD2. Germline-derived CDR1 and CDR2 are SGDLS and YYNGEE. The CDR3 consists of 12 residues. J was trimmed by 7 bases and V by 3 bases; bases with no gene match: 1. CDR3 sequence: CASSDSGNEQFF. CDR3 DNA sequence: TGTGCCAGCAGCGATAGCGGGAATGAGCAGTTCTTC.

This clone was found once. This rearrangement joins TRBV4-2 to TRBJ2-1; 15 nucleotides agree with TRBD2. V dropped 2 bases and J dropped 10; count of bases not matched to a gene: 9. CDR1 LGHNA and CDR2 YNFKEQ come from the germline V gene. The CDR3 contains 17 residues. The CDR3 protein is CASSQPPGLAGGQEQFF. The CDR3 coding sequence is TGTGCCAGCAGCCAACCCCCCGGACTAGCGGGAGGGCAGGAGCAGTTCTTC.

The rearrangement uses TRBV14 and TRBJ2-2, with D possibly matching TRBD2 (6 bases). The CDR3 totals 15 residues. Trimming removed 2 bases at V and 6 bases at J, with 13 bases between. Germline loops: CDR1 SGHDN, CDR2 FVKESK. DNA of the CDR3: TGTGCCAGCAGCCAAAGACTAGTTCCAGCCGGGGAGCTGTTTTTT. Translating gives CASSQRLVPAGELFF. Complete variable domain (other parts from reference TRBV14 and TRBJ2-2): EAGVTQFPSHSVIEKGQTVTLRCDPISGHDNLYWYRRVMGKEIKFLLHFVKESKQDESGMPNNRFLAERTGGTYSTLKVQPAELEDSGVYFCASSQRLVPAGELFFGEGSRLTVL.